A single sample is the source of the 29 T cell receptor beta chains below, sequenced in a study of tumor-infiltrating lymphocytes in glioblastoma multiforme. TCRB libraries came from RNA via three nested multiplex PCR rounds. TCRdb reprocessed the multiplex PCR reads via MiXCR and lists one record per CDR3 protein. The repertoire includes some 15,000 distinct CDR3 sequences, roughly 73% of them detected once, and about 40% sits in the top ten. Sequencing was carried out using brain tumor tissue. The receptors were sampled from a male donor with glioblastoma.

To note about this clonotype: A junction boundary mismatches the germline segment, possibly from a read error. This chain links TRBV4-1 with TRBJ1-6; D uncertain. The CDR3 consists of 15 residues. Germline V gene lookup returns CDR1 MGHRA and CDR2 YSYEKL. The CDR3 spells CASQNLAPGVSPLHF. The CDR3 DNA reads as TGTGCCAGTCAAAACCTGGCACCTGGGGTTTCACCCCTCCACTTT.

This clonotype appeared many times. The chain couples TRBV11-1 to TRBJ2-5; D tentatively fits TRBD1 or TRBD2 (5 bases each). V gave up 1 base and J gave up 1 base, with 10 bases separating them. The CDR3 totals 15 residues. Per germline, CDR1 SGHAT and CDR2 FQDESV (reference sequence). The CDR3 bases are TGTGCCAGCAGCTTAGGGGGACGAGTCCAAGAGACCCAGTACTTC. Translating gives CASSLGGRVQETQYF. Full variable domain (rest looked up from reference TRBV11-1 and TRBJ2-5): EAEVAQSPRYKITEKSQAVAFWCDPISGHATLYWYRQILGQGPELLVQFQDESVVDDSQLPKDRFSAERLKGVDSTLKIQPAELGDSAMYLCASSLGGRVQETQYFGPGTRLLVL.

This clonotype is a singleton in its sample. The chain has TRBV20-1 and TRBJ2-1; TRBD2 agrees at 9 bases. The germline V gene has CDR1 DFQATT and CDR2 SNEGSKA (reference sequence). J lost 13 bases, V lost 4 bases, and 17 bases had no gene match. This CDR3 is built from 15 residues. The CDR3 is CSAIKLAGEWSDQFF. The CDR3 DNA sequence: TGCAGTGCTATCAAATTAGCGGGAGAGTGGAGTGATCAGTTCTTC.

As to this clonotype: Since a much larger clone is just one base distant, this may be a read error. CDR3: CASNLVGADTQYF. The CDR3 DNA sequence: TGTGCCAGCAACTTGGTAGGGGCAGATACGCAGTATTTT. The chain joins TRBV5-4 to TRBJ2-3; D possibly corresponds to TRBD1 (5 bases). There are 13 residues in the CDR3. In germline, CDR1 is SGHNT, CDR2 YYREEE (reference sequence).

A note on this clonotype: Just one base apart from a much larger clone, this may be a read error. The rearrangement uses TRBV7-6 and TRBJ2-2; possible D gene TRBD2, 7 bases. CDR1 is SGHVS, CDR2 FNYEAQ, per germline. The length of the CDR3 is 16 residues. The CDR3 DNA reads as TGTGCCAGCAGCTTATCGCGGGGGCTCGGCACCGGGGAGCTGCTTTTT. Encoded protein: CASSLSRGLGTGELLF.

This clonotype was recorded once. V gene TRBV11-2 combines with J gene TRBJ2-3; unclear D gene. The CDR3 consists of 14 residues. Germline V CDR1 and CDR2: SGHAT, FQNNGV. The V end lost 4 bases, the J end lost 14 bases, and 22 bases lay between the germline ends. CDR3 coding DNA: TGTGCCAGCAGCTCGACCAGTGGCACAGATACACGGTATTTT. This translates into CASSSTSGTDTRYF.

V and J are TRBV6-6 and TRBJ2-5; D call uncertain. The length of the CDR3 is 11 residues. Trimming removed 0 bases at V and 4 bases at J, with 0 bases between. CDR1 MNHNY and CDR2 SVGAGI come from the germline V gene (reference sequence). The CDR3 protein is CASSYSETQYF. DNA of the CDR3: TGTGCCAGCAGTTACTCAGAGACCCAGTACTTC.

This chain connects TRBV20-1 to TRBJ2-3; D unresolved. Trimming removed 6 bases at V and 0 bases at J, with 19 bases between. Germline-derived CDR1 and CDR2 are DFQATT and SNEGSKA (reference sequence). The CDR3 totals 16 residues. CDR3 sequence: CSALSISSGSTDTQYF. The CDR3, as DNA: TGCAGTGCCCTGTCCATATCGTCCGGTAGCACAGATACGCAGTATTTT.

The chain carries TRBV6-1 and TRBJ1-4, with 7 positions matching TRBD1. With V trimmed by 5 bases and J by 4 bases, 10 bases remained unmatched. This CDR3 is 16 amino acids long. Germline CDR1 reads MNHNS; CDR2 reads SASEGT. The CDR3 region has the DNA TGTGCCAGCAGTATAACAACGACAGGGATTAATGAAAAACTGTTTTTT. Amino acids: CASSITTTGINEKLFF.

About this clonotype itself: This may arise from a read error, as a much more abundant clone is one base away. This chain links TRBV2 with TRBJ2-2, with TRBD1 matching over 8 bases. V shed 11 bases and J 4 bases; nucleotides not matched to a gene: 9. Per the germline V gene, CDR1 is SNHLY and CDR2 is FYNNEI. This CDR3 region has 14 residues. CDR3 in DNA: TGTGCCGGCAACGACAGGGGCTCCACCGGGGAGCTGTTTTTT. It encodes CAGNDRGSTGELFF.

CDR3 loop: CASSPESVGTGLFPDTEAFF. The CDR3 DNA reads TGTGCCAGCAGTCCCGAATCCGTAGGGACAGGGCTGTTTCCGGACACTGAAGCTTTCTTT. The chain combines TRBV6-2 or TRBV6-3 with TRBJ1-1, with TRBD1 matching over 9 bases. The trim removed 5 bases at V and 3 bases at J, leaving 22 bases unmatched. The CDR3 consists of 20 residues. Germline V CDR1 and CDR2: MNHEY, SVGEGT.

The J gene is TRBJ1-2, the V gene TRBV20-1; TRBD1 matches 10 bases. V shed 4 bases, J shed 0 bases, and the junction held 14 bases outside the gene matches. The CDR3 is made up of 18 amino acids. Germline CDR1 is DFQATT and CDR2 is SNEGSKA (reference sequence). The CDR3 reads CSANTPPGQGKANYGYTF. The CDR3 nucleotides read TGCAGTGCTAACACCCCTCCGGGACAGGGGAAAGCTAACTATGGCTACACCTTC.

This clonotype was counted once. The chain uses TRBV4-2 and TRBJ2-3; no definite D call. The CDR3 covers 16 residues. The V end was cut by 4 bases, the J end by 5 bases, with 19 bases between. Germline V gene sequence: CDR1 LGHNA, CDR2 YNFKEQ. The CDR3: CASSPNEGLGIDTQYF. As DNA, the CDR3 is TGTGCCAGCAGCCCAAACGAAGGCCTTGGCATAGATACGCAGTATTTT.

The CDR3 region is CASSLWWRQGKDEQYF. CDR3 sequence (DNA): TGTGCCAGCAGCTTGTGGTGGAGACAGGGAAAAGACGAGCAGTACTTC. The chain uses TRBV7-3 and TRBJ2-7, with TRBD1 matching 7 bases. This CDR3 has 16 residues. The ends lost 3 bases at V and 5 bases at J; junction bases unmatched: 13. Germline V lookup: CDR1 SGHTA, CDR2 FQGTGA.

This clonotype was picked up many times. A much larger clone differs from this one at a single base, so this may be a read error. The rearrangement links TRBV6-5 to TRBJ1-6; perhaps TRBD1 as D (6 bases). Per the germline V gene, CDR1 is MNHEY and CDR2 is SVGAGI. There are 14 residues in the CDR3. CDR3 nucleotide sequence: TGTGCCAGCAGCCGCACAGGGCGAAATTCACCCCCCCACTTT. The encoded protein is CASSRTGRNSPPHF.

A note on this clonotype: The junction departs from the called germline gene at one end, perhaps through a read error. The chain combines TRBV11-1 with TRBJ2-5; maybe TRBD2 (7 bases). CDR1 is SGHAT, CDR2 FQDESV, per germline (reference sequence). The CDR3 has 13 residues. The CDR3 region has the DNA TGTGCCAGCTATTCGGGGGGCCCCGAGAGCCAGTACTTC. It specifies CASYSGGPESQYF.

This sequence joins TRBV4-3 and TRBJ1-5; D may be TRBD1 (5 bases). This CDR3 contains 12 residues. From germline, CDR1 is LGHNA and CDR2 YSLEER. Trimming removed 0 bases from V and 9 bases from J, with 6 bases in between. Here the CDR3 reads CASSQDGGPQHF. CDR3 DNA sequence: TGCGCCAGCAGCCAAGATGGGGGGCCCCAGCATTTT.

The chain combines TRBV5-5 with TRBJ2-1; D is possibly TRBD2 (6 bases). Germline V CDR1 and CDR2: SGHKS, YYEKEE (reference sequence). This CDR3 is built from 17 residues. V lost 3 bases to trimming and J lost 3 bases, with 19 bases between them. The CDR3 DNA reads TGTGCCAGCAGCTCTAGACTAGTGGGAGACCGCTACAATGAGCAGTTCTTC. It is translated as CASSSRLVGDRYNEQFF.

This clonotype appeared once. The junction shows a germline mismatch at one end, possibly a read error. V is TRBV11-2 and J is TRBJ2-7; 10 bases line up with TRBD1. The length of the CDR3 is 16 residues. Per the germline V gene, CDR1 is SGHAT and CDR2 is FQNNGV. The CDR3: CAGSSDRGASTYEQYF. The CDR3 nucleotides are TGTGCCGGCAGCTCGGACAGGGGGGCCTCGACCTACGAGCAGTACTTC.

This chain joins TRBV20-1 and TRBJ2-7; TRBD2 matches 10 bases. Germline CDR1 and CDR2: DFQATT and SNEGSKA (reference sequence). V shed 3 bases, J shed 1 base, and the junction held 6 bases outside the gene matches. This CDR3 has 15 residues. CDR3 sequence reads: CSASASSGSSYEQYF. The CDR3 DNA reads TGCAGTGCTAGCGCCTCTAGCGGGAGTTCCTACGAGCAGTACTTC.

The J gene is TRBJ2-1, the V gene TRBV11-2, with D perhaps being TRBD1 or TRBD2 (5 bases each). Trimming took 2 bases from V and 9 from J, leaving 17 bases between them. Germline V gene sequence: CDR1 SGHAT, CDR2 FQNNGV. This CDR3 comprises 15 residues. The CDR3 DNA reads as TGTGCCAGCAGCTTACGGGGTATCGGGACGAGTGAGCAGTTCTTC. This codes for CASSLRGIGTSEQFF.

Details on this clonotype: The germline gene is not matched at one end of the junction; a read error may be the cause. The chain employs TRBV12-3 or TRBV12-4 and TRBJ2-7; tentatively, D is TRBD1 (6 bases). This CDR3 comprises 11 residues. CDR3: CASSRQGKQYF. As DNA, the CDR3 is TGTGCCAGCAGCCGCCAGGGGAAGCAGTACTTT.

The V gene is TRBV20-1, the J gene TRBJ1-2, with D unresolved. There are 12 residues in the CDR3. CDR1 is DFQATT and CDR2 is SNEGSKA in the germline V gene (reference sequence). The V gene lost 3 bases and the J gene lost 8 bases, with 13 bases spanning the gap. Written as DNA, the CDR3 is TGCAGTGCTAGTGGAGCGGGTTACGGCTACACCTTC. Translation: CSASGAGYGYTF.

This chain uses TRBV11-2 with TRBJ2-1; 7 bases align to TRBD1. The CDR3 length is 14 residues. Germline V gene lookup returns CDR1 SGHAT and CDR2 FQNNGV. With V trimmed by 5 bases and J by 9 bases, 10 bases remained unmatched. The CDR3 loop is CASSRGRPGGEQFF. Written as DNA, the CDR3 is TGTGCCAGCAGCCGGGGACGGCCAGGGGGTGAGCAGTTCTTC. Together with reference TRBV11-2 and TRBJ2-1, the CDR3 gives the full variable domain: EAGVAQSPRYKIIEKRQSVAFWCNPISGHATLYWYQQILGQGPKLLIQFQNNGVVDDSQLPKDRFSAERLKGVDSTLKIQPAKLEDSAVYLCASSRGRPGGEQFFGPGTRLTVL.

With regard to this clonotype: A much larger clone lies a single base off, so this may be a read error. The chain recombines TRBV11-2 with TRBJ2-7; D is possibly TRBD1 or TRBD2 (6 bases each). Germline CDR1 is SGHAT and CDR2 is FQNNGV. CDR3 size: 13 residues. V was trimmed by 7 bases and J by 6 bases, leaving 16 bases between them. The CDR3 DNA sequence: TGTGCCAGCATGAAAATTTGGGGGGCCGAGCAGTACTTC. It encodes CASMKIWGAEQYF. Based on the CDR3 plus reference TRBV11-2 and TRBJ2-7, the full variable domain is EAGVAQSPRYKIIEKRQSVAFWCNPISGHATLYWYQQILGQGPKLLIQFQNNGVVDDSQLPKDRFSAERLKGVDSTLKIQPAKLEDSAVYLCASMKIWGAEQYFGPGTRLTVT.

This clonotype qualifies as medium-sized. The chain recombines TRBV24-1 with TRBJ1-2; 8 bases fit TRBD1. This CDR3 contains 15 residues. CDR1 and CDR2 (germline): KGHDR, SFDVKD. With V trimmed by 4 bases and J by 3 bases, 6 bases remained unmatched. CDR3 nucleotides: TGTGCCACCAGTGACGCAGGGGGCGCGGACTATGGCTACACCTTC. It specifies CATSDAGGADYGYTF.

The rearrangement uses TRBV4-1 and TRBJ2-5, with 10 positions matching TRBD2. Germline V CDR1 and CDR2: MGHRA, YSYEKL. There are 17 residues in the CDR3. The CDR3, as DNA: TGCGCTTGCAGCCAAGAGGAGGCTAGCGGGAGTGGGGGGACCCAGTACTTC. It yields the protein CACSQEEASGSGGTQYF.

This sequence joins TRBV11-1 and TRBJ2-3, with 9 bases lining up with TRBD2. Germline values: CDR1 SGHAT, CDR2 FQDESV (reference sequence). J was trimmed by 0 bases and V by 5 bases; bases with no gene match: 3. The CDR3 sequence is 15 residues long. The CDR3 DNA sequence: TGTGCCAGCAGCCGACTAGCGGTCAGCACAGATACGCAGTATTTT. As protein: CASSRLAVSTDTQYF.

On this clonotype: This CDR3 fails to terminate in the conserved phenylalanine or tryptophan, so it likely reflects a read error. No DNA is shown, since the ends of the CDR3 on it are uncertain; the CDR3 is the one TCRdb lists. The V call is TRBV20-1, the J call TRBJ1-5. CDR1 is DFQATT, CDR2 SNEGSKA, per germline (reference sequence). The CDR3 numbers 13 amino acids, ends counted. The CDR3 is CGAREDPNHPQHL.